One and the same sample provided the 10 T cell receptor beta chains below, sequenced in a study of CD8 T cells in Susac syndrome. The RNA, about 0.45 to 1 ug, was put through reverse transcription using random hexamers. In TCRdb, the immunoSEQ multiplex PCR reads were re-called with MiXCR into one record per CDR3 protein. Altogether around 85,000 distinct CDR3 sequences are present, approximately 95% being singletons, with the ten largest covering more than 0.45%. The sample consisted of CD8+ T cells from PBMCs. The receptors originated from a human donor with Susac syndrome.

This clonotype was counted a single time. This chain uses TRBV19 with TRBJ2-2; perhaps TRBD2 as D (6 bases). The germline CDR1 and CDR2 sequences are LNHDA and SQIVND (reference sequence). The CDR3 sequence is 13 residues long. Trimming removed 3 bases from V and 6 bases from J, with 8 bases in between. CDR3 nucleotide sequence: TGTGCCAGTAGTATCGGGGAGGCCGGGGAGCTGTTTTTT. It is translated as CASSIGEAGELFF.

V is TRBV20-1 and J is TRBJ1-2, with a possible D match to TRBD1 (5 bases). Germline CDR1 reads DFQATT; CDR2 reads SNEGSKA (reference sequence). The CDR3 runs to 11 residues. V shed 6 bases and J shed 2 bases, with 7 bases lying between them. The CDR3 bases are TGCAGTGCCGACAGCAACTATGGCTACACCTTC. It specifies CSADSNYGYTF.

V gene TRBV7-3 combines with J gene TRBJ2-7; 8 bases agree with TRBD2. The CDR3 sequence is 16 residues long. The V segment lost 5 bases and the J segment 0 bases; nucleotides outside the gene matches: 9. CDR1 is SGHTA and CDR2 is FQGTGA in the germline V gene. This chain's CDR3 is CASSPRLAGGSYEQYF. The CDR3 coding sequence is TGTGCCAGCAGCCCCCGGCTGGCGGGAGGCTCCTACGAGCAGTACTTC.

The rearrangement links TRBV5-1 to TRBJ1-5; no reliable D call. Trimming stripped 0 bases from V and 5 bases from J, with 6 bases between. Looked up from germline, CDR1 is SGHRS and CDR2 is YFSETQ. There are 13 residues in the CDR3. CDR3 in amino acids: CASSLDSHQPQHF. The DNA for the CDR3 is TGCGCCAGCAGCTTGGACAGTCATCAGCCCCAGCATTTT. Filled out from reference TRBV5-1 and TRBJ1-5, the complete variable domain reads KAGVTQTPRYLIKTRGQQVTLSCSPISGHRSVSWYQQTPGQGLQFLFEYFSETQRNKGNFPGRFSGRQFSNSRSEMNVSTLELGDSALYLCASSLDSHQPQHFGDGTRLSIL.

This clonotype has only a few counts. V gene TRBV28 combines with J gene TRBJ2-5; unclear D gene. This CDR3 contains 11 residues. V was clipped by 5 bases and J by 4 bases, with 5 bases between them. CDR1 MDHEN and CDR2 SYDVKM come from the germline V gene. The CDR3 DNA reads as TGTGCCAGCAGTCTCACAGAGACCCAGTACTTC. This sequence encodes CASSLTETQYF.

The rearrangement links TRBV10-3 to TRBJ1-2; TRBD1 is a possible D gene (5 bases). CDR3 length: 14 residues. Trimming stripped 0 bases from V and 10 bases from J, with 15 bases between. The germline V gene has CDR1 ENHRY and CDR2 SYGVKD. The CDR3: CAISESDISGFYTF. For the CDR3, the DNA is TGTGCCATCAGTGAGTCGGACATCTCCGGGTTCTACACCTTC.

The V gene is TRBV29-1, the J gene TRBJ2-7, with TRBD1 matching 7 bases. The CDR3 length is 15 residues. Trimming cost V 3 bases and J 2 bases; bases outside gene matches: 10. Germline V CDR1 and CDR2: SQVTM, ANQGSEA. As DNA, the CDR3 is TGCAGCGTTGAGTGGATCCAGGGGGAAACCTACGAGCAGTACTTC. Protein sequence: CSVEWIQGETYEQYF.

The V gene is TRBV7-9, the J gene TRBJ1-1; D gene ambiguous. V lost 5 bases to trimming and J lost 1 base, with 11 bases between them. CDR3 length equals 14 residues. Germline CDR1 reads SEHNR; CDR2 reads FQNEAQ (reference sequence). The CDR3 loop reads CASSPWTENTEAFF. In nucleotides, the CDR3 is TGTGCCAGCAGCCCCTGGACGGAGAACACTGAAGCTTTCTTT.

V and J are TRBV11-3 and TRBJ2-1; tentative D call: TRBD1 (6 bases). Germline loops: CDR1 SGHNT, CDR2 YENEEA. This CDR3 contains 13 residues. The V and J ends lost 5 bases and 5 bases respectively, with 10 bases between them. CDR3 nucleotides: TGTGCCAGCAGCAGATGGACAGACAATGAGCAGTTCTTC. Translated, it gives CASSRWTDNEQFF.

This chain links TRBV15 with TRBJ1-2; 9 nucleotides agree with TRBD1. The CDR3 extends over 15 amino acids. Looked up from germline, CDR1 is LNHNV and CDR2 is YYDKDF (reference sequence). J lost 4 bases, V lost 2 bases, and 5 bases had no gene match. The CDR3 region has the DNA TGTGCCACCAGCAGAAGACAGGGGGAACTCTATGGCTACACCTTC. Its protein is CATSRRQGELYGYTF.